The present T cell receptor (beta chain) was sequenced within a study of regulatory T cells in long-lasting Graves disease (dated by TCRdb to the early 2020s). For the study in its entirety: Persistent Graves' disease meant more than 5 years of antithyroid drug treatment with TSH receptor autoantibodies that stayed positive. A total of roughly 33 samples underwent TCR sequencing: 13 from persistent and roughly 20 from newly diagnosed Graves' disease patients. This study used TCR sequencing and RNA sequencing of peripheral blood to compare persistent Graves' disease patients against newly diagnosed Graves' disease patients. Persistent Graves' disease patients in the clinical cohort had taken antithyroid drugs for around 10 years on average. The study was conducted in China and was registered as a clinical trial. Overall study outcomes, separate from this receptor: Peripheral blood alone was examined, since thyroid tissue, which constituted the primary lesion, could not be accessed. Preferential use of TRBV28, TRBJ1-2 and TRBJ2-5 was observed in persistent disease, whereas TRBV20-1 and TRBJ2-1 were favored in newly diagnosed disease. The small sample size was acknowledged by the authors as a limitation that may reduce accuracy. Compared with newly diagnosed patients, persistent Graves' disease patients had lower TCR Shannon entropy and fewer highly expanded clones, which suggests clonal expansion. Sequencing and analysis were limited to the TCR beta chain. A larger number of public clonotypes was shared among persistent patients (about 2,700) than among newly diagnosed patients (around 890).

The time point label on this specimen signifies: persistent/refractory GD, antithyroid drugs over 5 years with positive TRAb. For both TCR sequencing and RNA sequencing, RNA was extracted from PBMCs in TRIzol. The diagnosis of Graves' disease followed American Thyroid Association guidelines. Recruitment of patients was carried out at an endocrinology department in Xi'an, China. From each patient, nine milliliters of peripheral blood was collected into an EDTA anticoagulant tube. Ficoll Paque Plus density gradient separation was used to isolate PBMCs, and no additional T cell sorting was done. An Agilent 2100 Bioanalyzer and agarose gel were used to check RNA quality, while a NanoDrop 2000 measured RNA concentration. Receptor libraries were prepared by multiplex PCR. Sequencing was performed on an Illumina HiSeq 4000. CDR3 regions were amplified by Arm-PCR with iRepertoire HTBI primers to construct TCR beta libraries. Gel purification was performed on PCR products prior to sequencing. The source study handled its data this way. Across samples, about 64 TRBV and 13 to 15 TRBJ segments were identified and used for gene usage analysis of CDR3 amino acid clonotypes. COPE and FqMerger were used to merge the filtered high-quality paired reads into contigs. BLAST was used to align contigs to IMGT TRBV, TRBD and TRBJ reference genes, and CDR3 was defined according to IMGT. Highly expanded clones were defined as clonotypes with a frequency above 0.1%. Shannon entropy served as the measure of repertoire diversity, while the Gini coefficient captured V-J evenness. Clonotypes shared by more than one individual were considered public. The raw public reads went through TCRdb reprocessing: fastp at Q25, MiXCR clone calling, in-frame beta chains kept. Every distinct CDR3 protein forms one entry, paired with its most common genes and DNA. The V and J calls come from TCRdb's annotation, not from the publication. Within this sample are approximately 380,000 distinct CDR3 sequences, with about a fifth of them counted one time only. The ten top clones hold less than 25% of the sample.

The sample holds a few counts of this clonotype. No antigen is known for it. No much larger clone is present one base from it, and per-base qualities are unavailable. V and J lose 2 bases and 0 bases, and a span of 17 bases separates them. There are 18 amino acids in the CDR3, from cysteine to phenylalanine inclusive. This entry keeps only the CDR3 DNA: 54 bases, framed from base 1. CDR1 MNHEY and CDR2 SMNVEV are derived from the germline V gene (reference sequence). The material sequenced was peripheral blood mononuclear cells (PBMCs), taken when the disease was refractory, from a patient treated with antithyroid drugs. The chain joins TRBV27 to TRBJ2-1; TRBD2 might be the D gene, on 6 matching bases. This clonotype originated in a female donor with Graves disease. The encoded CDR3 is CASSLVAVKTFSYNEQFF. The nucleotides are TGTGCCAGCAGTTTAGTAGCGGTGAAGACTTTCTCCTACAATGAGCAGTTCTTC.